Listed below are T cell receptor beta chains from one sample, sequenced in a study of PD-1 blockade in classical Hodgkin lymphoma. Only in-frame clones appear in the TCRdb table, and some are missing; sequencing was by immunoSEQ multiplex PCR. The sample records tens of thousands of clones, approximately 71% being singletons. The material sequenced was peripheral blood mononuclear cells (PBMCs), taken at baseline. These receptors were taken from a human donor with classical Hodgkin lymphoma. CDR3s include the opening cysteine and the closing phenylalanine or tryptophan. Each record gives: clone size, D gene, CDR3 length, V gene, J gene, CDR3 protein, CDR3 DNA. D genes are given only for firm matches. Rows may omit the clone size; those that give it use once, few, many or a size class.

>once|TRBD2|15|TRBV6-5|TRBJ2-3
CATQKRGGLGDTQYF
TGTGCCACTCAGAAGCGGGGGGGCCTTGGAGATACGCAGTATTTT
>NA|TRBD2|15|TRBV10-3|TRBJ2-3
CAISDVIAGTDTQYF
TGTGCCATCAGTGACGTAATAGCGGGGACAGATACGCAGTATTTT
>NA|TRBD1|15|TRBV5-5|TRBJ2-1
CASSFETGGMNEQFF
TGTGCCAGCAGCTTTGAGACAGGGGGCATGAATGAGCAGTTCTTC
>NA|NA|13|TRBV28|TRBJ1-2
CASSLRTNYGYTF
TGTGCCAGCAGTTTGCGGACTAACTATGGCTACACCTTC
>NA|TRBD1|15|TRBV5-1|TRBJ1-2
CASRLKVNRGLGYTF
TGCGCCAGCAGGTTGAAAGTCAACAGGGGTCTGGGCTACACCTTC
>NA|NA|14|TRBV30|TRBJ1-6
CASRGTAVGSPLHF
TGTGCCTCCCGAGGGACCGCCGTTGGATCACCCCTCCACTTT
>NA|NA|15|TRBV7-8|TRBJ2-3
CASSSGLTSTDTQYF
TGTGCCAGCAGCTCCGGACTGACTAGCACAGATACGCAGTATTTT
>NA|NA|14|TRBV10-3|TRBJ2-7
CAISEWGQLYEQYF
TGTGCCATCAGTGAGTGGGGACAACTCTACGAGCAGTACTTC
>NA|NA|15|TRBV28|TRBJ1-1
CASISPPVGKTEAFF
TGTGCCAGCATCAGTCCCCCTGTCGGGAAAACTGAAGCTTTCTTT
>NA|TRBD2|16|TRBV9|TRBJ2-1
CASSPGLARLYNEQFF
TGTGCCAGCAGTCCGGGACTAGCGAGACTTTACAATGAGCAGTTCTTC
>NA|NA|15|TRBV7-2|TRBJ2-2
CASSLALTNTGELFF
TGTGCCAGCAGCTTAGCACTAACGAACACCGGGGAGCTGTTTTTT
>NA|NA|16|TRBV10-1|TRBJ2-3
CASSESRRSSTDTQYF
TGCGCCAGCAGTGAGTCCCGGCGATCTAGCACAGATACGCAGTATTTT
>NA|NA|14|TRBV30|TRBJ1-5
CAWSLQYSNQPQHF
TGTGCCTGGAGTTTGCAGTATAGCAATCAGCCCCAGCATTTT
>NA|TRBD2|17|TRBV28|TRBJ2-1
CASSSIPAGPESGRPFF
TGTGCCAGCAGTTCAATCCCAGCGGGGCCGGAGTCAGGTCGTCCGTTCTTC
>NA|NA|13|TRBV9|TRBJ1-1
CASSVVGGLEAFF
TGTGCCAGCAGCGTAGTGGGAGGGCTTGAAGCTTTCTTT
>few|TRBD1|15|TRBV7-6|TRBJ2-6
CASSSGTGGTNVLTF
TGTGCCAGCAGCTCCGGGACAGGGGGTACCAACGTCCTGACTTTC
>NA|TRBD1|16|TRBV2|TRBJ2-1
CASSMTGRTLPNEQFF
TGTGCCAGCAGCATGACAGGGCGCACCCTCCCGAATGAGCAGTTCTTC
>NA|TRBD1|14|TRBV28|TRBJ1-4
CASSTNRGPLKLFF
TGTGCCAGCAGTACGAACAGGGGCCCCCTAAAACTGTTTTTT
>NA|NA|14|TRBV6-5|TRBJ2-7
CASSRDRIVTEQYF
TGTGCCAGCAGCCGAGACAGGATAGTTACCGAGCAGTACTTC
>NA|TRBD1|15|TRBV18|TRBJ2-5
CASSPGTGTEETQYF
TGTGCCAGCTCACCCGGGACAGGGACGGAAGAGACCCAGTACTTC